What follows is one TCR beta chain and its context. The data were obtained in a study of cytomegalovirus exposure and HLA in healthy donors. PCR was performed using 60 Vbeta and 13 Jbeta primers. Here immunoSEQ multiplex PCR was the method, and the copy in TCRdb shows in-frame clones only, minus some. Among around 150,000 clones listed, around 80% were seen once. CDR1 and CDR2 from the germline V gene are GTSNPN and SVGIG (reference sequence). V was trimmed by 3 bases and J by 3 bases, leaving 15 bases between them. The CDR3 contains 14 residues. This sequence originates from a man under 40 in good health. The chain recombines TRBV30 with TRBJ2-7; D gene ambiguous. The sample taken for sequencing was PBMCs. The CDR3 region is CAWSRTSTVYEQYF. CDR3 sequence (DNA): TGTGCCTGGAGCCGAACTTCCACCGTCTACGAGCAGTACTTC.